This T cell receptor beta chain was sequenced for a study of PD-L1 blockade in urothelial cancer (dated 2017 in TCRdb). About the full investigation: Every patient began therapy at some point between 2013 and 2015 and was given atezolizumab 1,200 mg intravenously every 3 weeks. Blood samples yielded a median of around 130,000 T cells and more than 75,000 unique TCRs, with median clonality around 0.084. Pretreatment tumor samples, along with matched peripheral blood serially collected before and after atezolizumab treatment, were subjected to TCR sequencing. Blood samples were analyzed 3 weeks after the start of treatment (second dose) and 6 weeks after the start of treatment. Durable clinical benefit was achieved by nine patients but not by the remaining 20. About 85% of the 29 patients were males with bladder-origin urothelial cancer, and about 65% of the roughly 30 reported a prior smoking history. Approximately 30 patients had pretreatment blood TCR-seq, some 25 had at least one posttreatment blood collection, and some 25 had tumor TCR-seq. Patients had an ECOG performance status of 0 or 1 and had received between 0 and 3 prior chemotherapy regimens. Whole exome sequencing and RNA sequencing of pretreatment tumors were performed alongside TCR sequencing in the same patients. The study, an exploratory multi-omic analysis, examined somatic, immune and clinical correlates of response to PD-L1 blockade with atezolizumab in urothelial cancer. Durable clinical benefit meant progression-free survival longer than 6 months, and TCR features were also tested against progression-free and overall survival. Summary of the overall study and its limitations: Because of the small sample size (n ≈ 29) and the many exploratory analyses performed, the results are intended to be regarded as hypothesis-generating. Greater expansion of tumor-associated TCR clones in peripheral blood 3 weeks after the start of treatment was observed in patients with durable benefit (n ≈ 20, p = 0.022). A pretreatment peripheral blood TCR clonality below the median was linked to improved progression-free and overall survival.

Synthetic TCR analog templates were spiked into each PCR to estimate absolute template abundance from read counts. Using the immunoSEQ assay, TCRbeta CDR3 regions were amplified from genomic DNA with bias-controlled V and J gene primers. Rearranged TCRbeta segments were sequenced at approximately 20X coverage. As for the original processing: Sequencing errors were corrected by clustering, and CDR3s were annotated against IMGT so that V, D and J genes could be assigned. Downstream analyses used only productive TCRbeta rearrangements, leaving out any out-of-frame or stop-codon sequences. Clonality was calculated as one minus the Shannon entropy normalized by the log of the number of unique productive sequences. Fisher's exact test with Benjamini-Hochberg correction, using a cutoff of adjusted p below 0.01, was how clones that differed between time points or between blood and tumor were identified. What TCRdb holds here is the immuneACCESS table cut down to in-frame rearrangements. Part of the clones is not present; checked against another copy, under half of the missing clones reflect an unresolved V gene, and the others are unexplained. V and J calls and clone size are copied from that table; D and trimming were computed from the DNA. Within this sample are more than 85,000 clones, with roughly nine tenths of them counted one time only. The top ten hold about 0.91% of the sample.

V is reduced by 3 bases and J by 2 bases, leaving a spacing of 13 bases between them. CDR1 and CDR2 were assigned from the germline V gene as SGHTA and FQGNSA. The CDR3 spans 15 residues, from the cysteine through the phenylalanine. Only CDR3 DNA remains: 45 bases, in frame from the first base. Note on this clone: The antigen it binds to is not known. Base qualities are missing; no much larger clone stands one base away.

A total of some 30 patients with locally advanced or metastatic urothelial carcinoma, treated at Memorial Sloan Kettering on a trial protocol, made up the cohort. Peripheral blood mononuclear cells were collected pretreatment and during treatment, at between 1 and 8 total time points per patient. The Qiagen DNeasy Blood extraction kit was used to purify genomic DNA from total PBMCs and from tumor samples. Collected pretreatment and during treatment, PBMCs were isolated and stored as previously described. The sequenced sample was PBMCs, obtained around atezolizumab (anti-PD-L1) treatment. This clonotype was sampled from a woman of 80 years or more with urothelial cancer. The chain links TRBV7-2 with TRBJ2-5; a tentative D call is TRBD2 (6 bases match). CDR3 protein: CASSFSGGVQETQYF. The nucleotide sequence is given as TGTGCCAGCAGCTTCTCCGGGGGAGTTCAAGAGACCCAGTACTTC.